This TCR beta chain came from a study of blood T cell repertoires in COVID-19. Data came from immunoSEQ multiplex PCR; TCRdb stores just in-frame clones and leaves some out. The profile covers approximately 400,000 clones, with 70% to 90% appearing a single time and approximately 1.2% taken by the ten largest. The CDR3 has 13 residues. In germline, CDR1 is SGHRS, CDR2 YFSETQ. V lost 2 bases, J lost 7 bases, and 0 bases stayed unmatched. This clone was detected only once. Sequencing used PBMCs or T cells enriched from blood (not recorded which). The source of this sequence is a man between 25 and 39 years old who had recovered from COVID-19. This chain uses TRBV5-1 with TRBJ2-1; 10 nucleotides line up with TRBD2. CDR3 DNA: TGCGCCAGCAGCTTTAGCGGGGGGAATGAGCAGTTCTTC. Amino acids: CASSFSGGNEQFF.